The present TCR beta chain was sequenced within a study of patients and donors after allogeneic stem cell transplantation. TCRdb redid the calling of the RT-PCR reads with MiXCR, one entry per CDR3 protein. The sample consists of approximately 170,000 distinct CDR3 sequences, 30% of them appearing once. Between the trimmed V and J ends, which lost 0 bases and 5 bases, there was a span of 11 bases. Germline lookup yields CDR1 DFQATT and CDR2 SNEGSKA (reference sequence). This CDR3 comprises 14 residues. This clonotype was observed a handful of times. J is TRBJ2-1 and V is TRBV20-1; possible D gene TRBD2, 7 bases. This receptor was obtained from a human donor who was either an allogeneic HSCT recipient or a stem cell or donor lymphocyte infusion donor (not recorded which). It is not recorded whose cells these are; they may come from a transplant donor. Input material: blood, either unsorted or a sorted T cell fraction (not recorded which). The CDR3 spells CSAREGGANNEQFF. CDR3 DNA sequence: TGCAGTGCTAGAGAGGGGGGGGCCAACAATGAGCAGTTCTTC.